A single sample gave rise to the 12 T cell receptor beta chains below, sequenced in a study of monozygotic twins with inflammatory bowel disease. From its re-call of the 5' RACE reads, TCRdb lists each CDR3 protein once, without DNA. The sample has over 110,000 distinct CDR3 sequences; the top ten hold roughly 2.5%. The sample taken for sequencing was blood. The receptors originated from a human donor with ulcerative colitis or Crohn's disease, or a healthy co-twin of an affected twin (not recorded which).

The chain combines TRBV10-3 with TRBJ1-5; the TCRdb D gene call, TRBD1, has no DNA to confirm it. Germline CDR1 ENHRY, CDR2 SYGVKD. This CDR3 contains 15 residues. The CDR3 protein is CAISEKGQGNQPQHF.

The chain's CDR3 is CASSLIPRGGDTQYF. The rearrangement joins TRBV7-2 to TRBJ2-3; lacking DNA, the TRBD1 call made by TCRdb goes unchecked. Germline V CDR1 and CDR2: SGHTA, FQGNSA. This CDR3 has 15 residues.

V is TRBV5-1 and J is TRBJ2-7; lacking DNA, the TRBD1 call made by TCRdb goes unchecked. The CDR3 is 16 amino acids. Germline V gene sequence: CDR1 SGHRS, CDR2 YFSETQ. The CDR3 here is CASSLNLGTGIYEQYF.

V and J are TRBV5-4 and TRBJ2-1. Germline assignment: CDR1 SGHNT and CDR2 YYREEE (reference sequence). This CDR3 has 15 amino acids. CDR3 residues: CASSLATGTYNEQFF.

The chain combines TRBV5-1 with TRBJ1-5; there is no DNA to check the TCRdb D call of TRBD1. Looked up from germline, CDR1 is SGHRS and CDR2 is YFSETQ. This CDR3 comprises 15 residues. CDR3 residues: CASSLGGRWNQPQHF.

The rearrangement uses TRBV3-1 and TRBJ1-2. Germline CDR1 reads LGHDT; CDR2 reads YNNKEL (reference sequence). CDR3 length: 14 residues. This CDR3 reads CASSQVHKYYGYTF.

J is TRBJ2-2 and V is TRBV5-1; the TCRdb call, TRBD1, lacks DNA for checking. In germline, CDR1 is SGHRS, CDR2 YFSETQ. This CDR3 has 17 residues. CDR3 amino acids: CASSRTPDRGYTGELFF.

CDR3 sequence: CASSLGQSKNIQYF. This chain joins TRBV7-2 and TRBJ2-4; TCRdb gives TRBD1 as the D gene, but with no DNA this cannot be confirmed. There are 14 residues in the CDR3. CDR1 is SGHTA, CDR2 FQGNSA, per germline.

The V call is TRBV29-1, the J call TRBJ2-7. There are 13 residues in the CDR3. Germline V gene lookup returns CDR1 SQVTM and CDR2 ANQGSEA. The CDR3 reads CSVETDETYEQYF.

The V and J genes are TRBV18 and TRBJ2-3. The CDR3 covers 14 residues. Germline V gives CDR1 KGHSH, CDR2 LQKENI. CDR3 residues: CASSPLDSTIGQYF.

V gene TRBV7-2 combines with J gene TRBJ2-7. CDR3 size: 15 residues. Germline V gene sequence: CDR1 SGHTA, CDR2 FQGNSA. CDR3 in amino acids: CASSLASTVTYEQYF. The variable domain in full, completed from reference TRBV7-2 and TRBJ2-7, reads GAGVSQSPSNKVTEKGKDVELRCDPISGHTALYWYRQSLGQGLEFLIYFQGNSAPDKSGLPSDRFSAERTGGSVSTLTIQRTQQEDSAVYLCASSLASTVTYEQYFGPGTRLTVT.

This chain links TRBV20-1 with TRBJ2-5; TCRdb selects TRBD1, and the lack of DNA leaves this call unchecked. CDR1 DFQATT and CDR2 SNEGSKA come from the germline V gene (reference sequence). This CDR3 is built from 17 residues. The CDR3 spells CSARDLLAGADQETQYF.